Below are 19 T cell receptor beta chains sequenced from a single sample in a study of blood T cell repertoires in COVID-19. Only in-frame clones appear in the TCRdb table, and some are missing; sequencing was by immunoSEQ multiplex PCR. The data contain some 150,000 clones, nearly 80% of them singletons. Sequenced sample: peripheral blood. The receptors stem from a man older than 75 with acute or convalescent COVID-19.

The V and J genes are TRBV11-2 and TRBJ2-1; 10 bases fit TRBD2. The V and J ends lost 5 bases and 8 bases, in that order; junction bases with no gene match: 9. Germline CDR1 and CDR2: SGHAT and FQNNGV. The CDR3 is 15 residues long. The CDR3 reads CASSALAGTMDEQFF. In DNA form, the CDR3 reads TGTGCCAGCAGCGCACTAGCGGGGACGATGGATGAGCAGTTCTTC.

The CDR3: CASSNSYSGANEQFF. The CDR3 DNA sequence: TGTGCCAGCAGCAACTCGTATAGCGGGGCTAATGAGCAGTTCTTC. V usage is TRBV6-5 and J usage is TRBJ2-1; TRBD2 aligns across 8 bases. The CDR3 has 15 amino acids. Per germline, CDR1 MNHEY and CDR2 SVGAGI. The ends lost 6 bases at V and 7 bases at J; junction bases unmatched: 11.

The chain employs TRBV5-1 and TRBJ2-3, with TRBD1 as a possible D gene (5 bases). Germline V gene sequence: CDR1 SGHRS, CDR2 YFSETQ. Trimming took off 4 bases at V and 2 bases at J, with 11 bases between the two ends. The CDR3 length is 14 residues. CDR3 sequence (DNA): TGCGCCAGCAGCCCCAGGGCCAACACAGATACGCAGTATTTT. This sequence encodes CASSPRANTDTQYF.

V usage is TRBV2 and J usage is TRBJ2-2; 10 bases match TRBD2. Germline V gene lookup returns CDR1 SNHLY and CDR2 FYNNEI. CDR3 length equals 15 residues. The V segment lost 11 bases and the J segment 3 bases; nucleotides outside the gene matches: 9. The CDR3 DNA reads TGTGCCTCCACCAGCGGGGGGGCCCACACCGGGGAGCTGTTTTTT. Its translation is CASTSGGAHTGELFF.

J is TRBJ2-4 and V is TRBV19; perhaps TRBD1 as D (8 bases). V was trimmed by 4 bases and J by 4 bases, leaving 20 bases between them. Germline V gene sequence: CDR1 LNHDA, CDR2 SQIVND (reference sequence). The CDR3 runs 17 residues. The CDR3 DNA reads TGTGCCAGTAGTACGGGCGGGGGACAGGCAAGGAAAAACATTCAGTACTTC. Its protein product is CASSTGGGQARKNIQYF.

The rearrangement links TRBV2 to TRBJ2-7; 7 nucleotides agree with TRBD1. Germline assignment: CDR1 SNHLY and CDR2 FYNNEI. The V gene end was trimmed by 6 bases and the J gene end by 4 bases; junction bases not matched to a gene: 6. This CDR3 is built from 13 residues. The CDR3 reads CASSLRQGYEQYV. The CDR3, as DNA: TGTGCCAGCAGCCTAAGACAGGGATACGAGCAGTACGTC.

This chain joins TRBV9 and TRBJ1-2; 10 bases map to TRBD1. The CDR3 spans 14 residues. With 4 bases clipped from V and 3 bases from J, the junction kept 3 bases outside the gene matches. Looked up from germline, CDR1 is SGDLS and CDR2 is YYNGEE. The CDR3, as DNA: TGTGCCAGCAGCCGTGGACAGGGGGACTATGGCTACACCTTC. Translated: CASSRGQGDYGYTF.

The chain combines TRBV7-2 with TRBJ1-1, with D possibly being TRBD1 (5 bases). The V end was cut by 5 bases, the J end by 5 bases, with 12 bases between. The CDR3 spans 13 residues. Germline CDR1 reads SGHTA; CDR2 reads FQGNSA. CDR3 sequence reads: CASSRPGGTEAFF. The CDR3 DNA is TGTGCCAGCAGCCGTCCGGGGGGGACTGAAGCTTTCTTT.

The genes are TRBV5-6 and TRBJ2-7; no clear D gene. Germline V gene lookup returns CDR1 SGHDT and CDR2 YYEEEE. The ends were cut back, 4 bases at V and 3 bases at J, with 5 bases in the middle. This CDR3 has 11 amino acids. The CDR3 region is CASSINYEQYF. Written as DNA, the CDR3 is TGTGCCAGCAGCATAAACTACGAGCAGTACTTC.

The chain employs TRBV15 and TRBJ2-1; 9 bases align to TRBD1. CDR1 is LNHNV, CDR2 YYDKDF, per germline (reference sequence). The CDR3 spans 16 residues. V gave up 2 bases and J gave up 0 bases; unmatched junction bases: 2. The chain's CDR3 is CATSRQQGASYNEQFF. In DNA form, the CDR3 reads TGTGCCACCAGCAGACAACAGGGGGCCTCCTACAATGAGCAGTTCTTC.

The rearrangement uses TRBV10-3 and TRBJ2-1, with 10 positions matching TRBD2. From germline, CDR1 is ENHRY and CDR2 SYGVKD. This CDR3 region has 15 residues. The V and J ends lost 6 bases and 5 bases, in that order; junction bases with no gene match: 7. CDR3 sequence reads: CAIRPHTSGDNEQFF. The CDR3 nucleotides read TGTGCCATCAGACCCCACACTAGCGGGGACAATGAGCAGTTCTTC.

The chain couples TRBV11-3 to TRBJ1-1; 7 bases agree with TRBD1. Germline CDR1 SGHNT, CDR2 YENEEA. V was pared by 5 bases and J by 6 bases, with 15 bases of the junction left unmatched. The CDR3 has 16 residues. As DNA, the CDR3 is TGTGCCAGCAGCCCGAGAGAGCGACAGGGCTCCCCTGAAGCTTTCTTT. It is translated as CASSPRERQGSPEAFF. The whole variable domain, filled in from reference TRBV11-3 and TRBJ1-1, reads EAGVVQSPRYKIIEKKQPVAFWCNPISGHNTLYWYLQNLGQGPELLIRYENEEAVDDSQLPKDRFSAERLKGVDSTLKIQPAELGDSAVYLCASSPRERQGSPEAFFGQGTRLTVV.

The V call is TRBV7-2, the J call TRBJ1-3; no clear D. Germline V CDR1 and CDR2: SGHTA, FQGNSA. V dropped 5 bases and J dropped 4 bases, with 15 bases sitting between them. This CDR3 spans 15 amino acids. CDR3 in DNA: TGTGCCAGCAGCAATTTCGGGGTCCCCGGAAACACCATATATTTT. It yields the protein CASSNFGVPGNTIYF.

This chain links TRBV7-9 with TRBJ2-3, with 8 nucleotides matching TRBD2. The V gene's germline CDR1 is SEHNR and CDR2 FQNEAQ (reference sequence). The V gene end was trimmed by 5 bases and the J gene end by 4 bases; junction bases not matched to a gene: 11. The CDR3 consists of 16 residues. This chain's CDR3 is CASSPGKSGGADTQYF. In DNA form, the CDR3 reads TGTGCCAGCAGCCCCGGAAAAAGCGGGGGCGCAGATACGCAGTATTTT.

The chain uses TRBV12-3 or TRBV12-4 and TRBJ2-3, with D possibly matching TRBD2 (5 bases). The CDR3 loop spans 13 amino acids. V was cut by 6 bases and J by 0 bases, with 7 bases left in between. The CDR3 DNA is TGTGCCAGCAGAGGGAGTAGCACAGATACGCAGTATTTT. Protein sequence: CASRGSSTDTQYF.

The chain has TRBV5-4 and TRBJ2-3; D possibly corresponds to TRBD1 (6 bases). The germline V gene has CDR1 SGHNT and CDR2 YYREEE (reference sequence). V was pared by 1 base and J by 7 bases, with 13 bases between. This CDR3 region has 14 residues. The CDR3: CASSLQGTSNTQYF. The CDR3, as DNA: TGTGCCAGCAGCTTGCAGGGGACCTCGAATACGCAGTATTTT.

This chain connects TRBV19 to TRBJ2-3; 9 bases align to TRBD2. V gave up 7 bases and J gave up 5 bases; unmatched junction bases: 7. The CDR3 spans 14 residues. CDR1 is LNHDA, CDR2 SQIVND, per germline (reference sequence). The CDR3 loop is CASIPGGGVDTQYF. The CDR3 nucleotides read TGTGCCAGTATCCCGGGCGGGGGGGTAGATACGCAGTATTTT.

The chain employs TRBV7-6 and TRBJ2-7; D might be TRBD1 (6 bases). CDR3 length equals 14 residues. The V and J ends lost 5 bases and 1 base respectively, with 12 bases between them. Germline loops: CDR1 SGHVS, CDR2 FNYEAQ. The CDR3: CASSPGQLSYEQYF. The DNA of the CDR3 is TGTGCCAGCAGCCCGGGACAACTGTCCTACGAGCAGTACTTC.

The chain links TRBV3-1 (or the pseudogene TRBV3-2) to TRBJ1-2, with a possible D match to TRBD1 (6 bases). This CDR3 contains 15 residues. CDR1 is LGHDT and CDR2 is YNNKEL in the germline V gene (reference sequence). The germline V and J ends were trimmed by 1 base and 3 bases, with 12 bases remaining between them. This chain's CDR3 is CASSQVPGEHYGYTF. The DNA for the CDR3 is TGTGCCAGCAGCCAAGTTCCAGGGGAACACTATGGCTACACCTTC.